These 17 T cell receptor beta chains share one sample of origin, sequenced in a study of shared clonotypes between healthy human individuals. Method: immunoSEQ multiplex PCR; TCRdb's copy keeps in-frame clones and lacks some. The sample yields 650,000 to 800,000 clones, about 90% seen once. CD8 cells classed as naive were CD45RO-negative and positively selected for CCR7, excluding terminally differentiated effector memory CD45RA+ cells. Sequenced input: naive CD8+ T cells sorted from blood. The receptors were gathered from a man aged 25 to 40 in good health.

CDR3 bases: TGTGCCAGCTTCACTAGCGGGGGGGGACCCTACGAGCAGTACTTC. It codes for CASFTSGGGPYEQYF. The chain has TRBV2 and TRBJ2-7; 13 bases map to TRBD2. V was pared by 8 bases and J by 2 bases, with 6 bases of the junction left unmatched. Germline assignment: CDR1 SNHLY and CDR2 FYNNEI. The CDR3 loop spans 15 amino acids. The entire variable domain, with the rest obtained from reference TRBV2 and TRBJ2-7, is as follows: EPEVTQTPSHQVTQMGQEVILRCVPISNHLYFYWYRQILGQKVEFLVSFYNNEISEKSEIFDDQFSVERPDGSNFTLKIRSTKLEDSAMYFCASFTSGGGPYEQYFGPGTRLTVT.

The chain combines TRBV28 with TRBJ2-3; TRBD1 aligns across 9 bases. V was clipped by 6 bases and J by 2 bases; unmatched bases: 0. CDR3 size: 13 residues. From germline, CDR1 is MDHEN and CDR2 SYDVKM. The CDR3 reads CASRQGATDTQYF. The CDR3 DNA reads as TGTGCCAGCAGACAGGGGGCCACAGATACGCAGTATTTT.

The chain couples TRBV20-1 to TRBJ1-1; D gene uncertain. V was shortened by 0 bases and J by 10 bases, with 9 bases between the two germline ends. This CDR3 is built from 11 residues. Germline V lookup: CDR1 DFQATT, CDR2 SNEGSKA (reference sequence). This CDR3 is CSARDGSPAFF. CDR3 nucleotide sequence: TGCAGTGCTAGAGATGGTTCCCCAGCTTTCTTT.

As regards this clone: Only one base separates this from a far larger clonotype, so it likely reflects a read error. This chain uses TRBV6-5 with TRBJ2-1; no firm D call. This CDR3 contains 11 residues. V was cut by 5 bases and J by 4 bases, with 3 bases left in between. CDR1 and CDR2 (germline): MNHEY, SVGAGI. This CDR3 is CASSRYNEQFF. CDR3 nucleotide sequence: TGTGCCAGCAGTCGATACAATGAGCAGTTCTTC.

With respect to this clone: The same CDR3 also results from other DNA sequences found in this sample. The rearrangement uses TRBV19 and TRBJ2-7, with 9 bases fitting TRBD2. The V gene's germline CDR1 is LNHDA and CDR2 SQIVND (reference sequence). The CDR3 loop spans 13 amino acids. With 2 bases clipped from V and 4 bases from J, the junction kept 0 bases outside the gene matches. This CDR3 is CASSILAGYEQYF. The CDR3 DNA reads TGTGCCAGTAGTATACTAGCGGGATACGAGCAGTACTTC.

The chain recombines TRBV19 with TRBJ2-1; either TRBD1 or TRBD2 may fit D (5 bases each). The V and J ends lost 5 bases and 4 bases respectively, with 15 bases between them. The CDR3 sequence is 15 residues long. The germline gives CDR1 LNHDA, CDR2 SQIVND (reference sequence). The DNA for the CDR3 is TGTGCCAGTAGTTCCGGGACCCTAGGTTACAATGAGCAGTTCTTC. It is translated as CASSSGTLGYNEQFF.

This chain joins TRBV7-2 and TRBJ2-3, with TRBD2 matching 14 bases. The CDR3 has 17 residues. Germline CDR1 reads SGHTA; CDR2 reads FQGNSA. V was clipped by 5 bases and J by 2 bases; unmatched bases: 6. CDR3 nucleotides: TGTGCCAGCAGCCTCGGGACTAGCGGGAGTACCACAGATACGCAGTATTTT. This codes for CASSLGTSGSTTDTQYF.

This chain connects TRBV29-1 to TRBJ2-1, with TRBD2 matching over 11 bases. Germline V lookup: CDR1 SQVTM, CDR2 ANQGSEA. The CDR3 has 16 residues. Unmatched junction bases numbered 8, after V lost 7 bases and J lost 0 bases. CDR3 nucleotide sequence: TGCAGCGCGACCGACGGGACTAGCGGCTCCTACAATGAGCAGTTCTTC. Its translation: CSATDGTSGSYNEQFF.

V is TRBV19 and J is TRBJ2-1, with 8 bases identical to TRBD2. Losses at the gene ends were 1 base for V and 9 bases for J; bases not matched to a gene: 5. Looked up from germline, CDR1 is LNHDA and CDR2 is SQIVND (reference sequence). The CDR3 consists of 14 residues. CDR3 amino acids: CASSIAGGPVEQFF. The DNA of the CDR3 is TGTGCCAGTAGTATAGCGGGAGGGCCCGTTGAGCAGTTCTTC.

Only one count was recorded for this clone. The chain combines TRBV15 with TRBJ1-2; 8 bases match TRBD1. Germline trimming cut 0 bases from V and 4 bases from J; bases unmatched to any gene: 4. Germline CDR1 is LNHNV and CDR2 is YYDKDF (reference sequence). The CDR3 consists of 15 residues. The CDR3 reads CATSRDRGQGYGYTF. For the CDR3, the DNA is TGTGCCACCAGCAGAGACAGGGGGCAGGGCTATGGCTACACCTTC.

The CDR3 is CASSEARVEDTQYF. CDR3 in DNA: TGTGCCAGCAGTGAAGCGCGGGTGGAGGATACGCAGTATTTT. The V and J genes are TRBV2 and TRBJ2-3; weak D call: TRBD2 (5 bases). The CDR3 loop spans 14 amino acids. Trimming removed 0 bases at V and 6 bases at J, with 10 bases between. From germline, CDR1 is SNHLY and CDR2 FYNNEI.

The chain employs TRBV27 and TRBJ1-1; D not certain. Germline V gene lookup returns CDR1 MNHEY and CDR2 SMNVEV (reference sequence). This CDR3 region has 17 residues. Between the trimmed V and J ends, which lost 2 bases and 6 bases, there was a span of 22 bases. In DNA form, the CDR3 reads TGTGCCAGCAGTTTACGTCCCGCCCAAGAGTGGGGTTCTGAAGCTTTCTTT. Translation gives CASSLRPAQEWGSEAFF.

The gene calls are TRBV5-1 and TRBJ1-4; D is uncertain. Per germline, CDR1 SGHRS and CDR2 YFSETQ. This CDR3 has 17 amino acids. The ends were cut back, 0 bases at V and 5 bases at J, with 17 bases in the middle. The CDR3 protein is CASSLAGLTSANEKLFF. CDR3 sequence (DNA): TGCGCCAGCAGCTTGGCGGGCCTAACCAGTGCCAATGAAAAACTGTTTTTT. The whole variable domain, filled in from reference TRBV5-1 and TRBJ1-4, reads KAGVTQTPRYLIKTRGQQVTLSCSPISGHRSVSWYQQTPGQGLQFLFEYFSETQRNKGNFPGRFSGRQFSNSRSEMNVSTLELGDSALYLCASSLAGLTSANEKLFFGSGTQLSVL.

CDR3 loop: CASSQVGGANEKLFF. The CDR3 region has the DNA TGCGCCAGCAGCCAAGTGGGGGGAGCTAATGAAAAACTGTTTTTT. The chain uses TRBV4-1 and TRBJ1-4; a weak D match, TRBD1 (5 bases). Per the germline V gene, CDR1 is MGHRA and CDR2 is YSYEKL. The V and J ends lost 1 base and 3 bases respectively, with 9 bases between them. The CDR3 contains 15 residues.

V is TRBV5-8 and J is TRBJ1-4, with D possibly being TRBD1 (5 bases). This CDR3 is built from 14 residues. Per germline, CDR1 SGHTS and CDR2 YDEGEE. V was clipped by 2 bases and J by 7 bases, with 12 bases between them. Here the CDR3 DNA reads TGTGCCAGCAGCTTCGGGACGGGAGGTGAAAAACTGTTTTTT. Its translation: CASSFGTGGEKLFF.

The J gene is TRBJ1-4, the V gene TRBV7-6, with a possible D match to TRBD1 (6 bases). V dropped 4 bases and J dropped 11 bases, with 17 bases sitting between them. The CDR3 sequence is 14 residues long. Germline loops: CDR1 SGHVS, CDR2 FNYEAQ. The CDR3 sequence is CASSWWGGVGKLFF. In DNA, the CDR3 is TGTGCCAGCAGCTGGTGGGGGGGCGTGGGTAAACTGTTTTTT.

The V gene is TRBV6-1, the J gene TRBJ2-7, with D unresolved. This CDR3 spans 15 amino acids. Trimming left V 5 bases short and J 1 base short, with 15 bases between. Germline V CDR1 and CDR2: MNHNS, SASEGT. This CDR3 reads CASSTRRASSYEQYF. DNA of the CDR3: TGTGCCAGCAGTACCCGACGAGCTAGTTCCTACGAGCAGTACTTC.